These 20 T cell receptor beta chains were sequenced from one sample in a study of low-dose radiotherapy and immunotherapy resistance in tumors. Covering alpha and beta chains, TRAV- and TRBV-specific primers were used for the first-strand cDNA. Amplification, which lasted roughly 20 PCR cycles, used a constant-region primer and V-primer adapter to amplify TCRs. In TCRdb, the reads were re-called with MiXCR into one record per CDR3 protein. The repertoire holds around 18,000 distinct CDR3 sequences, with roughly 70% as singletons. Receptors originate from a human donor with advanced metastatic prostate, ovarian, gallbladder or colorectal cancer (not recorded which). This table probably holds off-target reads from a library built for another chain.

The CDR3 nucleotides read TGTGCCAGCAGCTACAGACAGGGCACCGGGGAGCTGTTTTTT. This translates into CASSYRQGTGELFF. The chain couples TRBV7-2 to TRBJ2-2; 7 nucleotides align to TRBD1. The germline V gene encodes CDR1 SGHTA and CDR2 FQGNSA. The junction had 3 bases not matched to a gene; V was cut back by 4 bases and J by 4 bases. This CDR3 region has 14 residues.

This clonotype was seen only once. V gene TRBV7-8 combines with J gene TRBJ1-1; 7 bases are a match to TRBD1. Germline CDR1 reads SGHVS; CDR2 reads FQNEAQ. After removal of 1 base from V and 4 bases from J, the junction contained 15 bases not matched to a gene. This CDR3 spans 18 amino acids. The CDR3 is CASSLGLTGSRGGTEAFF. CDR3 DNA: TGTGCCAGCAGCTTAGGGTTGACAGGGTCTAGAGGAGGCACTGAAGCTTTCTTT.

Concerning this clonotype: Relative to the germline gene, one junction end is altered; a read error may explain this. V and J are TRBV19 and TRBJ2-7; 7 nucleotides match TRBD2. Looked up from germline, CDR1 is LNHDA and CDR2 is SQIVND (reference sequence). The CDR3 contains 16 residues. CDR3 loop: CACSSLLAAVLYEQYF. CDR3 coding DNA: TGTGCCTGTAGTTCCCTGCTAGCGGCCGTACTCTACGAGCAGTACTTC.

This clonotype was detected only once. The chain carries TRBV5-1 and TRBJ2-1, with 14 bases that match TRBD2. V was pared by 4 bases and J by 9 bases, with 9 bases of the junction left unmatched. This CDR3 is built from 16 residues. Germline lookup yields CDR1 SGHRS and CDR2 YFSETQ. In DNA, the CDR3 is TGCGCCAGCAGCCCGCCCGGACTAGCGGGGGGAAGTGAGCAGTTCTTC. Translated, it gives CASSPPGLAGGSEQFF.

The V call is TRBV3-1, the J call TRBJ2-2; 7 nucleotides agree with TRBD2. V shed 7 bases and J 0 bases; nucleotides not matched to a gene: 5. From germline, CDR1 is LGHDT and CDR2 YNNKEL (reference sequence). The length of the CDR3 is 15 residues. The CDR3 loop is CASKGGTTNTGELFF. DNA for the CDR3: TGTGCCAGCAAGGGAGGGACTACGAACACCGGGGAGCTGTTTTTT.

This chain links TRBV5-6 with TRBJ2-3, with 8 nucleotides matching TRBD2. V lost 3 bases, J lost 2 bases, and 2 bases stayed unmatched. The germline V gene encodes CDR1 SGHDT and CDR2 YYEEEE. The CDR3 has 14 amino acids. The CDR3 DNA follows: TGTGCCAGCAGCTCGGGACTAGTCACAGATACGCAGTATTTT. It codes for CASSSGLVTDTQYF.

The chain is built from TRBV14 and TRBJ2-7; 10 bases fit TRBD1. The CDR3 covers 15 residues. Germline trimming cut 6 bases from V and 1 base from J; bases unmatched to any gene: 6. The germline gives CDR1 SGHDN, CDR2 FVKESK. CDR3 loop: CASSSDRGISYEQYF. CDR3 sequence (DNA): TGTGCCAGCAGTTCGGACAGGGGGATTTCCTACGAGCAGTACTTC.

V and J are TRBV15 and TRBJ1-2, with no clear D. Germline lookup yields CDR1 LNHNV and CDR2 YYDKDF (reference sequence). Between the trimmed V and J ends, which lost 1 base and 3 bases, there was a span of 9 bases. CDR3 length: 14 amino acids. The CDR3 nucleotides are TGTGCCACCAGCAGAGGCGCAGGCTACTATGGCTACACCTTC. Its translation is CATSRGAGYYGYTF.

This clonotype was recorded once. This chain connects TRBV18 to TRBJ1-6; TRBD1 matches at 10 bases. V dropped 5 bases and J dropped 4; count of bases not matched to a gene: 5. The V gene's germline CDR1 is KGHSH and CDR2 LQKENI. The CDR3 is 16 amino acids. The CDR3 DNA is TGTGCCAGCTCAACGACAGGGGGCGATTATAATTCACCCCTCCACTTT. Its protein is CASSTTGGDYNSPLHF.

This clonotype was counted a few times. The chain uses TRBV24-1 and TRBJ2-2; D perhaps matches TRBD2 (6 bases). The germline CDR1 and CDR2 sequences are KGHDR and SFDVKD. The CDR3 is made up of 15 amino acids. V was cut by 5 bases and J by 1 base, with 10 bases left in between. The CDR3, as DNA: TGTGCCACCAGTGCACCAGCGGGGAACACCGGGGAGCTGTTTTTT. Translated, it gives CATSAPAGNTGELFF.

The CDR3 DNA is TGTGCCAGCAGTTACTCGAGTTGGGACAGAGGGCAAAATCAATACGAGCAGTACTTC. As protein: CASSYSSWDRGQNQYEQYF. The chain employs TRBV6-2 or TRBV6-3 and TRBJ2-7, with 7 bases lining up with TRBD1. CDR1 and CDR2 from the germline V gene are MNHEY and SVGEGT. The J segment lost 4 bases and the V segment lost 0 bases, leaving 18 bases of the junction unmatched. The CDR3 is made up of 19 amino acids.

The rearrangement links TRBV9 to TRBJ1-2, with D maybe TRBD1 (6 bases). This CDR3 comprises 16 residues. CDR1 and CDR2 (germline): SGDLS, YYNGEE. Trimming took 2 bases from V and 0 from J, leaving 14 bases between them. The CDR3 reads CASSVSPDSANYGYTF. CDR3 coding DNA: TGTGCCAGCAGCGTCTCCCCGGACAGCGCTAACTATGGCTACACCTTC.

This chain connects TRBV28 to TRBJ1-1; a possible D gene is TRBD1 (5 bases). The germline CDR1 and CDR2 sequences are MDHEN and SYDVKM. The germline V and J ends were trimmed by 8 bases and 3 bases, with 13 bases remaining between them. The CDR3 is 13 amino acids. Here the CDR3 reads CASGLGRDTEAFF. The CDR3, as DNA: TGTGCCAGCGGTCTGGGGCGGGACACTGAAGCTTTCTTT.

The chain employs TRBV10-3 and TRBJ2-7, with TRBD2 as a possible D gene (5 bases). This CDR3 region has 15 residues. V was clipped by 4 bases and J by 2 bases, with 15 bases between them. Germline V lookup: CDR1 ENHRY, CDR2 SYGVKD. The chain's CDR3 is CAISATGRGAYEQYF. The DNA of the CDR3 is TGTGCCATCAGTGCCACTGGTCGGGGAGCCTACGAGCAGTACTTC.

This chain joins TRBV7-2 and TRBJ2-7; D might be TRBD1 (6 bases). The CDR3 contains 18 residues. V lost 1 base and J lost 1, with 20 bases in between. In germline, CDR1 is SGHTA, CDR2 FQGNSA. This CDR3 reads CASSLEGHPGIASYEQYF. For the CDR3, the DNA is TGTGCCAGCAGCTTAGAGGGACACCCGGGGATCGCATCCTACGAGCAGTACTTC.

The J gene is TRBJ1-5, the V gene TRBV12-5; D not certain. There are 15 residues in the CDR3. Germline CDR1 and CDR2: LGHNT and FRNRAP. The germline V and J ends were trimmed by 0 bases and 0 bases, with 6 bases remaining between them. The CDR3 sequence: CASGLVHNSNQPQHF. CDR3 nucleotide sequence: TGTGCTAGTGGTTTGGTCCACAATAGCAATCAGCCCCAGCATTTT.

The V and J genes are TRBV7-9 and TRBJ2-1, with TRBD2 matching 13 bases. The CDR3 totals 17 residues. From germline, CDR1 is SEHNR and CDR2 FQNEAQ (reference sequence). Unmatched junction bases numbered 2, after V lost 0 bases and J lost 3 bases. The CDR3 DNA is TGTGCCAGCAGCTTAGCCGGGACTAGCGGGGACTACAATGAGCAGTTCTTC. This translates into CASSLAGTSGDYNEQFF.

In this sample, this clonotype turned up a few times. CDR3 sequence reads: CASSQGQKNSPLHF. CDR3 sequence (DNA): TGTGCCAGCAGTCAGGGACAGAAGAATTCACCCCTCCACTTT. The chain is built from TRBV2 and TRBJ1-6, with 7 bases that match TRBD1. This CDR3 has 14 amino acids. V was clipped by 5 bases and J by 7 bases; unmatched bases: 5. The germline gives CDR1 SNHLY, CDR2 FYNNEI.

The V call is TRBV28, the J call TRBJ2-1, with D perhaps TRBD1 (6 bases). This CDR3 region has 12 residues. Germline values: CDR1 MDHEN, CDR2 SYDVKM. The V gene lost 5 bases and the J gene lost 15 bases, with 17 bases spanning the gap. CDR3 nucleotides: TGTGCCAGCAGTGGGACAAGGTCCCATCCGTTCTTC. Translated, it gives CASSGTRSHPFF.

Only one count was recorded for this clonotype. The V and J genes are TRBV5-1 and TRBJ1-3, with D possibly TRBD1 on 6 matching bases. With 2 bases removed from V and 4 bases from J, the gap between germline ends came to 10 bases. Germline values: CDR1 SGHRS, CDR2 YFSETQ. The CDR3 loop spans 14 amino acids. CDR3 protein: CASSLTGQGNTIYF. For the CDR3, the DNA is TGCGCCAGCAGCTTAACAGGGCAAGGAAACACCATATATTTT.